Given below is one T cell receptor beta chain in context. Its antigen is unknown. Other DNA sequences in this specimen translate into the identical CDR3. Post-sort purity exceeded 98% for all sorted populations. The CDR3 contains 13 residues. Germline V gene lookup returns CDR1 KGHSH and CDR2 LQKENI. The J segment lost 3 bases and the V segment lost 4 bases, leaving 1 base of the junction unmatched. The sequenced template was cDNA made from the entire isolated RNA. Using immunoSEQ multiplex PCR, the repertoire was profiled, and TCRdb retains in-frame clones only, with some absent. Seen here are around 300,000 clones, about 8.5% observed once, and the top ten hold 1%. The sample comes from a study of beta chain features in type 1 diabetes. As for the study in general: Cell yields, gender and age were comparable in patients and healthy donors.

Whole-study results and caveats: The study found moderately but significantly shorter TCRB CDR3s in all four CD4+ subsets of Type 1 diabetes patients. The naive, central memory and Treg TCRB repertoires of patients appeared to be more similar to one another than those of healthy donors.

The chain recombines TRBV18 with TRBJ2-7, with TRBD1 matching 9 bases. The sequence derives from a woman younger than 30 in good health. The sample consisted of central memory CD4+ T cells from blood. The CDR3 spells CASSQGQGYEQYF. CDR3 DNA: TGTGCCAGCTCACAGGGACAGGGCTACGAGCAGTACTTC.